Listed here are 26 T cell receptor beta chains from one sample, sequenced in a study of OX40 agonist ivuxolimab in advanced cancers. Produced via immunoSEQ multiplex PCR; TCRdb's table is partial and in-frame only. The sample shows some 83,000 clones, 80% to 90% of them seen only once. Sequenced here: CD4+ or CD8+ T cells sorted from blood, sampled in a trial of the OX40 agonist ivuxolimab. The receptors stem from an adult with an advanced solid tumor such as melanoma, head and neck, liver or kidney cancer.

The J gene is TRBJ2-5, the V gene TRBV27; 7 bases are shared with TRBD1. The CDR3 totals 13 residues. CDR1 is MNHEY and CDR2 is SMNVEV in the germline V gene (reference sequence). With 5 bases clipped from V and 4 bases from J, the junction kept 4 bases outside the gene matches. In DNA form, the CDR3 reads TGTGCCAGCAGTCGGGACAGTCTAGAGACCCAGTACTTC. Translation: CASSRDSLETQYF.

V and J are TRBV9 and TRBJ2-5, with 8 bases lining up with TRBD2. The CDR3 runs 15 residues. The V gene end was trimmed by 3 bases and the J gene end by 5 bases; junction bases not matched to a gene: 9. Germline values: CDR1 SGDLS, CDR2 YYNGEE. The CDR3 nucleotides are TGTGCCAGCAGCGCCACACCCGGGGGGGGCGAGACCCAGTACTTC. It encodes CASSATPGGGETQYF.

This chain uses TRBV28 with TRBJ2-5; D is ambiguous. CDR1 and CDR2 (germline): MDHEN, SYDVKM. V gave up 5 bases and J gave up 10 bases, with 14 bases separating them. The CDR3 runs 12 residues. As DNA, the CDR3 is TGTGCCAGCAGTCCCCCGACCAAAGGCCAGTACTTC. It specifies CASSPPTKGQYF.

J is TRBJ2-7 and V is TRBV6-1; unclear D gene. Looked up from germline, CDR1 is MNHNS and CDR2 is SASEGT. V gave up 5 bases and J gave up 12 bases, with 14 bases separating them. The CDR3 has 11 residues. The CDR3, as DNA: TGTGCCAGCAGTTCCCGGGTGTTGGGGTACTTC. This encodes CASSSRVLGYF.

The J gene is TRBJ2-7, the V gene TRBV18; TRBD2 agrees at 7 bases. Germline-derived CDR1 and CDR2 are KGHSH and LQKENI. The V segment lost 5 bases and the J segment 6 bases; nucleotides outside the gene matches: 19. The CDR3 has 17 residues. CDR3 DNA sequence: TGTGCCAGCTCATGGGAACCTCGGGGTCCTCGGGAGGTCGAGCAGTACTTC. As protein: CASSWEPRGPREVEQYF.

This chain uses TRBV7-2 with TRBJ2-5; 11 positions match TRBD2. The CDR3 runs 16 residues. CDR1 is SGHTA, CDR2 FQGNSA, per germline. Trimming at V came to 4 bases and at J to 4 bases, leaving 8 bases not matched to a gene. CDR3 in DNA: TGTGCCAGCAGCTCCCGTAGCGGGGGGGGTGGAGAGACCCAGTACTTC. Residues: CASSSRSGGGGETQYF.

The DNA for the CDR3 is TGTGCCAGCAAAATAGACAGGGGGCACGACTATGGCTACACCTTC. It codes for CASKIDRGHDYGYTF. The chain couples TRBV6-1 to TRBJ1-2; 10 nucleotides line up with TRBD1. CDR3 length: 15 amino acids. Germline V gene lookup returns CDR1 MNHNS and CDR2 SASEGT. The junction had 8 bases not matched to a gene; V was cut back by 7 bases and J by 3 bases.

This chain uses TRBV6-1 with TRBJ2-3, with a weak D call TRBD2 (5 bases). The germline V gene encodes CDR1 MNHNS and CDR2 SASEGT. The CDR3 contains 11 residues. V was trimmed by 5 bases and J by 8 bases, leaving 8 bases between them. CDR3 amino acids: CASSREFTQYF. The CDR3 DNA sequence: TGTGCCAGCAGTAGGGAGTTTACGCAGTATTTT.

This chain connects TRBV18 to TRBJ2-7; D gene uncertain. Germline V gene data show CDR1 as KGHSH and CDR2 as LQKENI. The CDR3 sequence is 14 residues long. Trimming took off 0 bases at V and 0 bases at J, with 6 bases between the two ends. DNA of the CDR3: TGTGCCAGCTCACCACCGTACAGCTCCTACGAGCAGTACTTC. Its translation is CASSPPYSSYEQYF. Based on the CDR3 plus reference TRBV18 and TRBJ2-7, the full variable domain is NAGVMQNPRHLVRRRGQEARLRCSPMKGHSHVYWYRQLPEEGLKFMVYLQKENIIDESGMPKERFSAEFPKEGPSILRIQQVVRGDSAAYFCASSPPYSSYEQYFGPGTRLTVT.

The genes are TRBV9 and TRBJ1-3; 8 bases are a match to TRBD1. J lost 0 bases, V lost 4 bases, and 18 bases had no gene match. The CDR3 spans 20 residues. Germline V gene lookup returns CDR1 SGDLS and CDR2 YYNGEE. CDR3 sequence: CASSPRKSLTGANSGNTIYF. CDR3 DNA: TGTGCCAGCAGCCCTAGAAAGAGCCTGACAGGGGCGAACTCTGGAAACACCATATATTTT.

The CDR3 coding sequence is TGTGCCAGCAGCTTAGCAGCGGGAGACAAAAACATTCAGTACTTC. Its translation: CASSLAAGDKNIQYF. This chain uses TRBV11-2 with TRBJ2-4, with TRBD2 matching 8 bases. J was trimmed by 3 bases and V by 1 base; bases with no gene match: 2. Germline V gene sequence: CDR1 SGHAT, CDR2 FQNNGV. The CDR3 sequence is 15 residues long.

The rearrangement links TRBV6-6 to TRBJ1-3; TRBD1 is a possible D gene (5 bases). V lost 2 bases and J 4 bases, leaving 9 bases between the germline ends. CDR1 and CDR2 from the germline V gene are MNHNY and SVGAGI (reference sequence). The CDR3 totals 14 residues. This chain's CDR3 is CASSYPGEGNTIYF. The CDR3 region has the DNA TGTGCCAGCAGTTACCCGGGGGAGGGAAACACCATATATTTT.

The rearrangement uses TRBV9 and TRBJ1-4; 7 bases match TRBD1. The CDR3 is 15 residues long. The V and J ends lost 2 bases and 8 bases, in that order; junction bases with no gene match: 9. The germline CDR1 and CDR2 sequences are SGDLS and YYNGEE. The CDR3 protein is CASSVRGTASEKLFF. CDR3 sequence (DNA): TGTGCCAGCAGCGTGAGGGGGACAGCGTCAGAAAAACTGTTTTTT.

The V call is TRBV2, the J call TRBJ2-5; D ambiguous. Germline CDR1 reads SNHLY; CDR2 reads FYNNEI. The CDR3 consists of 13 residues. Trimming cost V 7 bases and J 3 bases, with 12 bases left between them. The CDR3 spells CASTKDGEETQYF. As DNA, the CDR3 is TGTGCCAGCACCAAGGACGGTGAAGAGACCCAGTACTTC.

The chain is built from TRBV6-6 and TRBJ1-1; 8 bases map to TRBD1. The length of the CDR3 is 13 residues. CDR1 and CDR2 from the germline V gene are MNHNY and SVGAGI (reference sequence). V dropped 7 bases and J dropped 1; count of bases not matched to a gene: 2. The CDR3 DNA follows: TGTGCCAGCAACACAGGGGGGAACACTGAAGCTTTCTTT. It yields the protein CASNTGGNTEAFF.

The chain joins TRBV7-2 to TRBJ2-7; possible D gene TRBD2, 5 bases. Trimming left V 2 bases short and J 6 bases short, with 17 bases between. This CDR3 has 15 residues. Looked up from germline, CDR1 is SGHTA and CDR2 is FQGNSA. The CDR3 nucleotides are TGTGCCAGCAGCTTAAATCCCATCCCGGGATCCGAGCAGTACTTC. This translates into CASSLNPIPGSEQYF.

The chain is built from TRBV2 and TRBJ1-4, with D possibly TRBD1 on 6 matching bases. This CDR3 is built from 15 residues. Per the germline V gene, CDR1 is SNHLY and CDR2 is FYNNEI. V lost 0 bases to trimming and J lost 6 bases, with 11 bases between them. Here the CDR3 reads CASSEAGGGYEKLFF. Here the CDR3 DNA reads TGTGCCAGCAGTGAAGCTGGAGGGGGATATGAAAAACTGTTTTTT.

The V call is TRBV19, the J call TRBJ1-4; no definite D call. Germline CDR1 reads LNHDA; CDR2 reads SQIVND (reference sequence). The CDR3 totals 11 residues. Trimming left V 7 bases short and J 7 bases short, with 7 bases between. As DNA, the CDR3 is TGTGCCAGTAAGCTGCGTGAAAAACTGTTTTTT. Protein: CASKLREKLFF.

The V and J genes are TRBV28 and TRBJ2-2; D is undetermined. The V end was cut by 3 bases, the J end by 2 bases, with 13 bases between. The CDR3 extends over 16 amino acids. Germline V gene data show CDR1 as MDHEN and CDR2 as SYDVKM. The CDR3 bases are TGTGCCAGCAGTTTGCCGTTGGGCCTTAACACCGGGGAGCTGTTTTTT. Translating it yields CASSLPLGLNTGELFF.

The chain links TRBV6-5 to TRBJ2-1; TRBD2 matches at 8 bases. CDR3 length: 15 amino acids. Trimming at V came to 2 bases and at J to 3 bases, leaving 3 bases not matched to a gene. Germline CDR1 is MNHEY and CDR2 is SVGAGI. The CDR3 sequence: CASSYGSGNYNEQFF. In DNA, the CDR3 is TGTGCCAGCAGTTACGGTAGCGGGAACTACAATGAGCAGTTCTTC.

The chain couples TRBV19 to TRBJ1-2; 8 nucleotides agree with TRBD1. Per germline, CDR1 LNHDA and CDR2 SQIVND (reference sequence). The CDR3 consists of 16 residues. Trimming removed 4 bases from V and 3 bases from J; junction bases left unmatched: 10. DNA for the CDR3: TGTGCCAGTAGTACCTCCGTCCAGGGGGCCCACTATGGCTACACCTTC. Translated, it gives CASSTSVQGAHYGYTF.

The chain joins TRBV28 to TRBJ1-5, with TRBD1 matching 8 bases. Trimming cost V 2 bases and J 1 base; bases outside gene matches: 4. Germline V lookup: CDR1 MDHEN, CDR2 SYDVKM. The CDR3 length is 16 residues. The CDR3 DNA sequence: TGTGCCAGCAGTTTAATACAGGGGGGGAGCAATCAGCCCCAGCATTTT. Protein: CASSLIQGGSNQPQHF.

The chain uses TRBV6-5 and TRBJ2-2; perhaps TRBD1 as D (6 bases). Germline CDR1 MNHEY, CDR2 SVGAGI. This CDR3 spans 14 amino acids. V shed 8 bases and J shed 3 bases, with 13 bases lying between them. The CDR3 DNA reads TGTGCCAGCGGCCGGACAGCTTACACCGGGGAGCTGTTTTTT. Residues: CASGRTAYTGELFF.

The CDR3 is CASSLVRGQFNEQFF. Written as DNA, the CDR3 is TGTGCCAGCAGCTTGGTACGTGGTCAGTTCAATGAGCAGTTCTTC. This rearrangement joins TRBV5-5 to TRBJ2-1; D is unresolved. Deletions cut 0 bases from V and 6 bases from J, with 13 bases between. The germline V gene has CDR1 SGHKS and CDR2 YYEKEE (reference sequence). The CDR3 consists of 15 residues. The full variable domain, with the rest looked up from reference TRBV5-5 and TRBJ2-1, is DAGVTQSPTHLIKTRGQQVTLRCSPISGHKSVSWYQQVLGQGPQFIFQYYEKEERGRGNFPDRFSARQFPNYSSELNVNALLLGDSALYLCASSLVRGQFNEQFFGPGTRLTVL.

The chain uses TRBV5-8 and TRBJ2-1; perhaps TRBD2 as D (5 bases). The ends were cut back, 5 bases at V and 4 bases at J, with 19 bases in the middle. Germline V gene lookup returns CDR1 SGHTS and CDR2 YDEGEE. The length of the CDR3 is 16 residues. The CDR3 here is CASRRARTSGYNEQFF. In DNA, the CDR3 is TGTGCCAGCAGACGGGCGAGGACCTCGGGGTACAATGAGCAGTTCTTC.

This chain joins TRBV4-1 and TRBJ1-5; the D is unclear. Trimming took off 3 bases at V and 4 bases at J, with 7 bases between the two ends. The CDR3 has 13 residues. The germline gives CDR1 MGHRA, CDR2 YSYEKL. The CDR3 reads CASSQWGNQPQHF. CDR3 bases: TGCGCCAGCAGCCAGTGGGGTAATCAGCCCCAGCATTTT.